This record looks at one TCR beta chain sequence and its context. In the study's own analysis: It was from reference gene primer amplification that nucleated cell counts were estimated. Profiling relied on immunoSEQ multiplex PCR, and the TCRdb table lists in-frame clones only, not all of them. The DNA gave D and trimming, while V, J and clone size come from that table. The profile shows approximately 140,000 clones, over 80% of them singletons. One Seattle source followed patients from active infection through their disease course. CDR1 is KGHDR, CDR2 SFDVKD, per germline. This CDR3 has 17 residues. Unmatched junction bases numbered 7, after V lost 1 base and J lost 2 bases. The sample originates from a study of blood T cell repertoires in COVID-19. The wider study: Samples of COVID-19 (acute and convalescent) were obtained from the United States, Italy and Spain. The analysed material was cDNA or gDNA that came from T cells, B-cell-depleted T cells, or PBMCs.

The chain is built from TRBV24-1 and TRBJ2-3, with 8 bases matching TRBD2. The material sequenced was peripheral blood. The sequence came from a young man with COVID-19, enrolled during active disease. CDR3 nucleotide sequence: TGTGCCACCAGTGATTTCTCCGGGAGGGAGACCACAGATACGCAGTATTTT. Its translation: CATSDFSGRETTDTQYF.